Given below is one T cell receptor (beta chain) in context. The V and J ends lost 3 bases and 7 bases respectively, with 13 bases between them. Germline lookup yields CDR1 SNHLY and CDR2 FYNNEI. There are 14 residues in the CDR3. Original processing notes: Estimation of nucleated cell counts relied on the amplification of reference gene primers. Using immunoSEQ multiplex PCR, the repertoire was profiled, and TCRdb retains in-frame clones only, with some absent. V and J calls and clone size come straight from that table; D and trimming were deduced from the DNA. The sample consists of about 280,000 clones, 75% to 90% of them appearing once. The source of the sample is a study of blood T cell repertoires in COVID-19.

The sample was peripheral blood. This TCR came from a woman in her 70s with acute or convalescent COVID-19. The chain joins TRBV2 to TRBJ1-5; maybe TRBD1 (5 bases). CDR3 residues: CASSDTGPPQPQHF. In nucleotides, the CDR3 is TGTGCCAGCAGTGATACAGGACCCCCACAGCCCCAGCATTTT.